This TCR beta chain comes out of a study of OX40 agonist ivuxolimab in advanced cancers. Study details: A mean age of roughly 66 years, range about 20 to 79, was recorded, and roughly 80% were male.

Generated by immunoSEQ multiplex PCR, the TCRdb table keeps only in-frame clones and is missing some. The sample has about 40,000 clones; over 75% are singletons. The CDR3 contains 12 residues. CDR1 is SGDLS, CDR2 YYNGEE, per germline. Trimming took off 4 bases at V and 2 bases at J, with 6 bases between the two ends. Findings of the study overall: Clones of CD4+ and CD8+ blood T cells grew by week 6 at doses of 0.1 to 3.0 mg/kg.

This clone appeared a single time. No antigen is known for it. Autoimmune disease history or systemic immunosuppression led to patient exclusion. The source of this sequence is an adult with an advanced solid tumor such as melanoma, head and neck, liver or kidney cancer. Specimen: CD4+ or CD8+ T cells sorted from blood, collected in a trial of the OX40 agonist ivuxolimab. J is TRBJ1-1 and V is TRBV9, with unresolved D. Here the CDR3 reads CASSQINTEAFF. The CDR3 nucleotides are TGTGCCAGCAGCCAGATAAACACTGAAGCTTTCTTT. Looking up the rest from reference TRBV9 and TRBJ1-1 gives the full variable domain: DSGVTQTPKHLITATGQRVTLRCSPRSGDLSVYWYQQSLDQGLQFLIQYYNGEERAKGNILERFSAQQFPDLHSELNLSSLELGDSALYFCASSQINTEAFFGQGTRLTVV.